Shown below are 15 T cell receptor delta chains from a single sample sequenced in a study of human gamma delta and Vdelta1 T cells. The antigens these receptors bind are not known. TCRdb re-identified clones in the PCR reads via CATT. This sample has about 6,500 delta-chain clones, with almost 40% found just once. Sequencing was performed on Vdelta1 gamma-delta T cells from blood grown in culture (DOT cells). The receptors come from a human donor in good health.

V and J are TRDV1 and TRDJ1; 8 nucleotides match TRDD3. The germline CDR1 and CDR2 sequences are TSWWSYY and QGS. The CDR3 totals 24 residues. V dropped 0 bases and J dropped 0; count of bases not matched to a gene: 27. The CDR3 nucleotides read TGTGCTCTTGGGGAACTAGAAGCCCGGCTGACCGCTCGGGGGATAAGGACGGACACCGATAAACTCATCTTT. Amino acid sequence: CALGELEARLTARGIRTDTDKLIF.

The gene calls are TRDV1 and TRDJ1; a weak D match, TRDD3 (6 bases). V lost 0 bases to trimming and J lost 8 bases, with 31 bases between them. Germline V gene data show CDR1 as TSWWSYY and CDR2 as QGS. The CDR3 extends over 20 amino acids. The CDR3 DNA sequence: TGTGCTCTTGGGGAACTCGGGGTCTACCTAGGGGGCCGATACGGGGGGAAACTCATCTTT. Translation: CALGELGVYLGGRYGGKLIF.

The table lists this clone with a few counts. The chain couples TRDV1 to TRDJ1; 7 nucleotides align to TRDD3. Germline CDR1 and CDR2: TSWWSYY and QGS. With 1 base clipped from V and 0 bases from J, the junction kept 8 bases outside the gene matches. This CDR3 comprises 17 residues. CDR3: CALGEQVVGGYTDKLIF. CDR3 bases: TGTGCTCTTGGGGAACAAGTAGTGGGGGGATACACCGATAAACTCATCTTT.

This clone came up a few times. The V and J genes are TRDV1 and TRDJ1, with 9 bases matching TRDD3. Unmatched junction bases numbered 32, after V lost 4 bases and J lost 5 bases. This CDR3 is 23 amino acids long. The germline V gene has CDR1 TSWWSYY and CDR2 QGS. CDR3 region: CALGGPTIPRRRSYWGTRDKLIF. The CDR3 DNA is TGTGCTCTTGGGGGTCCCACTATCCCGCGTAGACGGTCGTACTGGGGGACCAGAGATAAACTCATCTTT.

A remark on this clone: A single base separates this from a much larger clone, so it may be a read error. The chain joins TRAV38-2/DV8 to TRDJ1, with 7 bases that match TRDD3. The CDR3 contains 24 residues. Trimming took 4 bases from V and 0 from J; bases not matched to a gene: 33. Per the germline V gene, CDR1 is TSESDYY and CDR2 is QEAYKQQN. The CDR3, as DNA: TGTGCTTATAGGGAGGTCTATTCCCTGCAAAATGCCCCCAGACTGGGGACGTACACCGATAAACTCATCTTT. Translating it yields CAYREVYSLQNAPRLGTYTDKLIF.

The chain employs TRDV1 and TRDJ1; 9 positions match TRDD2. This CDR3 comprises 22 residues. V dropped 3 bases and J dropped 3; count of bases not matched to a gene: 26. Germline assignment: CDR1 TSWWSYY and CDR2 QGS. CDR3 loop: CALGEPAFLRMMGRTVPDKLIF. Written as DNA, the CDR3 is TGTGCTCTTGGGGAGCCGGCCTTCCTACGGATGATGGGGCGAACCGTTCCCGATAAACTCATCTTT.

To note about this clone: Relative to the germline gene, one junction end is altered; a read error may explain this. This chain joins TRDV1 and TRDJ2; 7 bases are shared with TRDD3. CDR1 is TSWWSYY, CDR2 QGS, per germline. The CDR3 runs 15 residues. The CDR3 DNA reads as TGTGCTCGTGGGGAAGGTCGCGCGGGATACTCACAACTCTTCTTT. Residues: CARGEGRAGYSQLFF.

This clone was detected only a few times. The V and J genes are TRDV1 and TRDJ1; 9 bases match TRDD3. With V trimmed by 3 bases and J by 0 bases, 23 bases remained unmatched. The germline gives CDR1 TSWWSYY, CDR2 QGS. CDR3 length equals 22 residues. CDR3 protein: CALGDLGPLPAGIRKYTDKLIF. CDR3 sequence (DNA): TGTGCTCTTGGGGACTTGGGGCCTTTACCGGCGGGGATACGGAAGTACACCGATAAACTCATCTTT.

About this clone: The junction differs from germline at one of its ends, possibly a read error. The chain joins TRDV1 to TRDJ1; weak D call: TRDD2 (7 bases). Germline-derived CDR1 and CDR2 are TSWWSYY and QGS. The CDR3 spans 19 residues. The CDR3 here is CALGEFFLLDWAQSDKRIF. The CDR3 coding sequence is TGTGCTCTTGGGGAATTTTTCCTACTGGACTGGGCCCAAAGCGATAAACGCATCTTT.

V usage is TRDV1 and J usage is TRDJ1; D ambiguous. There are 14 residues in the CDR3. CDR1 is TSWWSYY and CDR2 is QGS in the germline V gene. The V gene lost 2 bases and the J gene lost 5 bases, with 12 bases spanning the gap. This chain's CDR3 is CALGETFGKDKLIF. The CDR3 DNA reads TGTGCTCTTGGGGAAACGTTTGGTAAAGATAAACTCATCTTT.

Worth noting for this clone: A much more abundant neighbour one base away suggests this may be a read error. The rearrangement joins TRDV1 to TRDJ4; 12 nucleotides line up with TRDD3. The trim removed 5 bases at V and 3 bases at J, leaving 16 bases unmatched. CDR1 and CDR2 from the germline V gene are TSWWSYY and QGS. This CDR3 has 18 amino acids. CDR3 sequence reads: CALGSPTKTGGYRGPLIF. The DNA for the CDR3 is TGTGCTCTTGGGAGTCCTACCAAGACTGGGGGATACAGGGGACCCCTGATCTTT.

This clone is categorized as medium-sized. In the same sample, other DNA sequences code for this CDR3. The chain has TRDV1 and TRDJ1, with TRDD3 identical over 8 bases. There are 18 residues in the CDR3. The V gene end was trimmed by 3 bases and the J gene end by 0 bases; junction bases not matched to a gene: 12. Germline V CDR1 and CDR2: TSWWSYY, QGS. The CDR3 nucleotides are TGTGCTCTTGGGGAGGACCTACGTACTGGGGGGTACACCGATAAACTCATCTTT. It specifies CALGEDLRTGGYTDKLIF.

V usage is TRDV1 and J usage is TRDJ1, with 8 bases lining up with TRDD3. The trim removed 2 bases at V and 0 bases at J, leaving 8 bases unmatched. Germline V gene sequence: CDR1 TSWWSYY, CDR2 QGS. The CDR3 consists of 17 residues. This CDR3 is CALGETPWGTYTDKLIF. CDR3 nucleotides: TGTGCTCTTGGGGAAACTCCCTGGGGGACGTACACCGATAAACTCATCTTT.

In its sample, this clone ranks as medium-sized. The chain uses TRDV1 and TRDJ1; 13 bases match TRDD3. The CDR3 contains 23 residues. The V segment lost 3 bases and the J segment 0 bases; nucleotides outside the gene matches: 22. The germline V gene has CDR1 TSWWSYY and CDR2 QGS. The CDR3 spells CALGDFAFLTRLGDTGYTDKLIF. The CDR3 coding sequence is TGTGCTCTTGGGGACTTCGCCTTCCTAACTCGACTGGGGGATACGGGGTACACCGATAAACTCATCTTT.

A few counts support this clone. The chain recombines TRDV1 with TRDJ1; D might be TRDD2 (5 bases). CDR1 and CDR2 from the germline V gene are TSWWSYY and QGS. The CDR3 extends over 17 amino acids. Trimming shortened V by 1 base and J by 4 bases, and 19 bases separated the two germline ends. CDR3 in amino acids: CALGEQAFGPPGDKLIF. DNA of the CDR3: TGTGCTCTTGGGGAACAGGCCTTCGGACCCCCCGGCGATAAACTCATCTTT.